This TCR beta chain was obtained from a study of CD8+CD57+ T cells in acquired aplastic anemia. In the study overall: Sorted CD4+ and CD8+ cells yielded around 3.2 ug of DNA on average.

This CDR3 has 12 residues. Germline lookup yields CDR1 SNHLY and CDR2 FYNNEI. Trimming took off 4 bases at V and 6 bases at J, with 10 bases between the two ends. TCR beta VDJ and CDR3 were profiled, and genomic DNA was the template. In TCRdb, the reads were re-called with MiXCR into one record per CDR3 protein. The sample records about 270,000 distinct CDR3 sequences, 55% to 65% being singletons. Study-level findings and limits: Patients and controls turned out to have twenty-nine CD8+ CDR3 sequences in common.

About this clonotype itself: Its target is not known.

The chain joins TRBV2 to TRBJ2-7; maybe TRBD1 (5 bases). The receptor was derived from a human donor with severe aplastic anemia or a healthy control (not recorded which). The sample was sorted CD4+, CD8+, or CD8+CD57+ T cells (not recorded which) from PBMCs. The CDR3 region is CASSGEGAEQYF. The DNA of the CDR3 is TGTGCCAGCAGTGGGGAAGGGGCCGAGCAGTACTTC. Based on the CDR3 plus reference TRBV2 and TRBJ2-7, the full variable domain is EPEVTQTPSHQVTQMGQEVILRCVPISNHLYFYWYRQILGQKVEFLVSFYNNEISEKSEIFDDQFSVERPDGSNFTLKIRSTKLEDSAMYFCASSGEGAEQYFGPGTRLTVT.